A selection of T cell receptor beta chains follows, all from one sample in a study of blood T cell repertoires in COVID-19. This table comes from immunoSEQ multiplex PCR, and its TCRdb copy is limited to in-frame clones, with some not included. The data show about 190,000 clones, about 85% seen once. The sequencing sample was made of peripheral blood. The receptors derive from a man younger than 45 with acute or convalescent COVID-19. CDR3s include the opening cysteine and the closing phenylalanine or tryptophan. A D gene is named only where the DNA matches it firmly. Clone size is given for some rows only: seen once, a few or many times, or a class if the clone is expanded.

V gene: TRBV5-1
D gene: .
clone size: .
J gene: TRBJ2-3
CDR3 DNA: TGCGCCAGCAGCCCCAAAACTAGCACAGATACGCAGTATTTT
CDR3 protein: CASSPKTSTDTQYF

V gene: TRBV5-1
D gene: .
clone size: once
J gene: TRBJ1-2
CDR3 DNA: TGCGCCAGCAGCTTGCCTACTAACTATGGCTACACCTTC
CDR3 protein: CASSLPTNYGYTF

V gene: TRBV27
D gene: .
clone size: .
J gene: TRBJ2-3
CDR3 DNA: TGTGCCAGCAGTAGGTGGGGGGACGGAAATACGCAGTATTTT
CDR3 protein: CASSRWGDGNTQYF

V gene: TRBV6-5
D gene: .
clone size: .
J gene: TRBJ1-2
CDR3 DNA: TGTGCCAGCAGTTACAGAGAAACTATGGCTGAAACCTTC
CDR3 protein: CASSYRETMAETF

V gene: TRBV5-1
D gene: .
clone size: .
J gene: TRBJ1-2
CDR3 DNA: TGCGCCAGCAGACGCTTGGGGGAGGATGGCTACACCTTC
CDR3 protein: CASRRLGEDGYTF

V gene: TRBV7-4
D gene: .
clone size: .
J gene: TRBJ2-5
CDR3 DNA: TGTGCCAGCAGCTTAGAGAGACTCCCACGGGAAAATCAAGAGACCCAGTACTTC
CDR3 protein: CASSLERLPRENQETQYF

V gene: TRBV19
D gene: .
clone size: once
J gene: TRBJ1-5
CDR3 DNA: TGTGCCAGTAGTGCGGGGGTGTCGGGTCAGCCCCAGCATTTT
CDR3 protein: CASSAGVSGQPQHF

V gene: TRBV29-1
D gene: .
clone size: .
J gene: TRBJ1-2
CDR3 DNA: TGCAGCGTGGTGCAAACCGGGACATATGGCTACACCTTC
CDR3 protein: CSVVQTGTYGYTF

V gene: TRBV6-1
D gene: TRBD2
clone size: once
J gene: TRBJ2-5
CDR3 DNA: TGTGCCAGCAGTGAATGGTTCGATAGCGGGGTTAGTGAGACCCAGTACTTC
CDR3 protein: CASSEWFDSGVSETQYF

V gene: TRBV5-5
D gene: .
clone size: .
J gene: TRBJ2-5
CDR3 DNA: TGTGCCAGCAGCTTGGTTGCGGGAATGCCGGAGACCCAGTACTTC
CDR3 protein: CASSLVAGMPETQYF

V gene: TRBV28
D gene: TRBD1
clone size: .
J gene: TRBJ2-1
CDR3 DNA: TGTGCCAGCACCTCAGGGGGCTCCTACAATGAGCAGTTCTTC
CDR3 protein: CASTSGGSYNEQFF

V gene: TRBV18
D gene: .
clone size: .
J gene: TRBJ2-3
CDR3 DNA: TGTGCCAGCTCACCACCTAGGACAGGGAGGGCAGATACGCAGTATTTT
CDR3 protein: CASSPPRTGRADTQYF

V gene: TRBV5-5
D gene: .
clone size: .
J gene: TRBJ2-7
CDR3 DNA: TGTGCCAGCAGCTTGACCGGGACACAGACCTACGAGCAGTACTTC
CDR3 protein: CASSLTGTQTYEQYF

V gene: TRBV5-1
D gene: TRBD1
clone size: .
J gene: TRBJ1-4
CDR3 DNA: TGCGCCAGCAGCTCGGGGGACAGTTCGCTAGAAAAACTGTTTTTT
CDR3 protein: CASSSGDSSLEKLFF

V gene: TRBV5-1
D gene: .
clone size: .
J gene: TRBJ2-7
CDR3 DNA: TGCGCCAGCAGCCCCCTAAGCTTAGTGCCCGAGCAGTACTTC
CDR3 protein: CASSPLSLVPEQYF

V gene: TRBV5-1
D gene: .
clone size: .
J gene: TRBJ1-1
CDR3 DNA: TGCGCCAGCAGCTTGGGAAGTGTGACAGGAATAAACACTGAAGCTTTCTTT
CDR3 protein: CASSLGSVTGINTEAFF

V gene: TRBV7-9
D gene: .
clone size: .
J gene: TRBJ2-7
CDR3 DNA: TGTGCCAGCAGCCGCGCGGCAGCCCAGTACGAGCAGTACTTC
CDR3 protein: CASSRAAAQYEQYF

V gene: TRBV5-1
D gene: TRBD2
clone size: .
J gene: TRBJ2-1
CDR3 DNA: TGCGCCAGCAGCTTGGGAGGACTAGCGGGTTACAATGAGCAGTTCTTC
CDR3 protein: CASSLGGLAGYNEQFF

V gene: TRBV18
D gene: .
clone size: .
J gene: TRBJ2-2
CDR3 DNA: TGTGCCAGCTCAGCAAACCTAAACACCGGGGAGCTGTTTTTT
CDR3 protein: CASSANLNTGELFF

V gene: TRBV3-1/TRBV3-2
D gene: .
clone size: .
J gene: TRBJ2-1
CDR3 DNA: TGTGCCAGCAGCTGGACCAGCGGGTCCTACAATGAGCAGTTCTTC
CDR3 protein: CASSWTSGSYNEQFF

V gene: TRBV5-1
D gene: TRBD1
clone size: .
J gene: TRBJ1-2
CDR3 DNA: TGCGCCAGCAGCGCCTTTGCAGGGGGGTACTATGGCTACACCTTC
CDR3 protein: CASSAFAGGYYGYTF

V gene: TRBV5-1
D gene: .
clone size: .
J gene: TRBJ1-1
CDR3 DNA: TGCGCCAGCAGCTTGGAGGGGGTCCTGAACACTGAAGCTTTCTTT
CDR3 protein: CASSLEGVLNTEAFF

V gene: TRBV3-1/TRBV3-2
D gene: .
clone size: .
J gene: TRBJ2-1
CDR3 DNA: TGTGCCAGCAGCCATAGACAGTTCTCCTACAATGAGCAGTTCTTC
CDR3 protein: CASSHRQFSYNEQFF

V gene: TRBV28
D gene: TRBD1
clone size: .
J gene: TRBJ2-7
CDR3 DNA: TGTGCCAGCACCCAGGACAGGGTCTCCTACGAGCAGTACTTC
CDR3 protein: CASTQDRVSYEQYF

V gene: TRBV2
D gene: TRBD1
clone size: .
J gene: TRBJ1-5
CDR3 DNA: TGTGCCAGCAAAATGACAGGGGTTGACAATCAGCCCCAGCATTTT
CDR3 protein: CASKMTGVDNQPQHF

V gene: TRBV28
D gene: TRBD2
clone size: .
J gene: TRBJ2-3
CDR3 DNA: TGTGCCAGTCTAGCGGACCTGAGGGGAGATGCGCAGTATTTT
CDR3 protein: CASLADLRGDAQYF

V gene: TRBV4-2
D gene: .
clone size: .
J gene: TRBJ2-7
CDR3 DNA: TGTGCCAGCAGCCGGGGGGGCGGGATGAACGAGCAGTACTTC
CDR3 protein: CASSRGGGMNEQYF

V gene: TRBV28
D gene: .
clone size: once
J gene: TRBJ1-1
CDR3 DNA: TGTGCCAGCAGTTCGTTAGGGGAGGGAGGTGAAGCTTTCTTT
CDR3 protein: CASSSLGEGGEAFF

V gene: TRBV7-3
D gene: TRBD2
clone size: .
J gene: TRBJ2-1
CDR3 DNA: TGTGCCAGCAGCCCTCGACTAGCGGGGTACAATGAGCAGTTCTTC
CDR3 protein: CASSPRLAGYNEQFF

V gene: TRBV6-5
D gene: .
clone size: .
J gene: TRBJ2-3
CDR3 DNA: TGTGCCAGCAGTTCCCCGGGCCCAGGGACAGATACGCAGTATTTT
CDR3 protein: CASSSPGPGTDTQYF

V gene: TRBV9
D gene: .
clone size: .
J gene: TRBJ2-6
CDR3 DNA: TGTGCCAGCAAAGGGAGCAACCCCTCTGGGGCCAACGTCCTGACTTTC
CDR3 protein: CASKGSNPSGANVLTF

V gene: TRBV2
D gene: TRBD1
clone size: .
J gene: TRBJ2-7
CDR3 DNA: TGTGCCAGCAGGAGGACAGGGAGGTACGAGCAGTACTTC
CDR3 protein: CASRRTGRYEQYF

V gene: TRBV5-1
D gene: TRBD1
clone size: .
J gene: TRBJ2-7
CDR3 DNA: TGCGCCAGCAGCCCAAGGACAGGGGTCCCCCACGAGCAGTACTTC
CDR3 protein: CASSPRTGVPHEQYF

V gene: TRBV5-1
D gene: .
clone size: .
J gene: TRBJ2-7
CDR3 DNA: TGCGCCAGCAGCCCCTGGGAGCTCCCCTACGAGCAGTACTTC
CDR3 protein: CASSPWELPYEQYF

V gene: TRBV6-5
D gene: .
clone size: .
J gene: TRBJ1-1
CDR3 DNA: TGTGCCAGCACCGCAAGGGGACAACTGAACACTGAAGCTTTCTTT
CDR3 protein: CASTARGQLNTEAFF

V gene: TRBV15
D gene: TRBD1
clone size: .
J gene: TRBJ1-6
CDR3 DNA: TGTGCCACCAGCATCACAGGGGAGGCTTCACCCCTCCACTTT
CDR3 protein: CATSITGEASPLHF

V gene: TRBV7-9
D gene: TRBD1
clone size: few
J gene: TRBJ1-1
CDR3 DNA: TGTGCCAGCAGCTTAGTTACGACAGGGGGCACTGAAGCTTTCTTT
CDR3 protein: CASSLVTTGGTEAFF

V gene: TRBV30
D gene: TRBD1
clone size: .
J gene: TRBJ1-2
CDR3 DNA: TGTGCCTGGAGGGGGGCGGACAGGGCCCTGAGCACCTTC
CDR3 protein: CAWRGADRALSTF

V gene: TRBV9
D gene: TRBD2
clone size: .
J gene: TRBJ2-1
CDR3 DNA: TGTGCCAGCAGCGCCGATTTTAGCGGGAGAGTGGTAAATGAGCAGTTCTTC
CDR3 protein: CASSADFSGRVVNEQFF

V gene: TRBV19
D gene: TRBD1
clone size: .
J gene: TRBJ1-2
CDR3 DNA: TGTGCCAGTACGGGACAGATGTCACTAGGTTATGGCTACACCTTC
CDR3 protein: CASTGQMSLGYGYTF

V gene: TRBV19
D gene: .
clone size: .
J gene: TRBJ1-5
CDR3 DNA: TGTGCCAGTACCCCCCGGAGAGGGGGGGAGAGCAATCAGCCCCAGCATTTT
CDR3 protein: CASTPRRGGESNQPQHF

V gene: TRBV5-1
D gene: TRBD1
clone size: .
J gene: TRBJ2-7
CDR3 DNA: TGCGCCAGCAGCTCGGAAGGGACAGGGTTCTACGAGCAGTACTTC
CDR3 protein: CASSSEGTGFYEQYF

V gene: TRBV5-1
D gene: TRBD2
clone size: .
J gene: TRBJ2-5
CDR3 DNA: TGCGCCAGCAGCACAGGACTAGCGGTACAAGAGACCCAGTACTTC
CDR3 protein: CASSTGLAVQETQYF